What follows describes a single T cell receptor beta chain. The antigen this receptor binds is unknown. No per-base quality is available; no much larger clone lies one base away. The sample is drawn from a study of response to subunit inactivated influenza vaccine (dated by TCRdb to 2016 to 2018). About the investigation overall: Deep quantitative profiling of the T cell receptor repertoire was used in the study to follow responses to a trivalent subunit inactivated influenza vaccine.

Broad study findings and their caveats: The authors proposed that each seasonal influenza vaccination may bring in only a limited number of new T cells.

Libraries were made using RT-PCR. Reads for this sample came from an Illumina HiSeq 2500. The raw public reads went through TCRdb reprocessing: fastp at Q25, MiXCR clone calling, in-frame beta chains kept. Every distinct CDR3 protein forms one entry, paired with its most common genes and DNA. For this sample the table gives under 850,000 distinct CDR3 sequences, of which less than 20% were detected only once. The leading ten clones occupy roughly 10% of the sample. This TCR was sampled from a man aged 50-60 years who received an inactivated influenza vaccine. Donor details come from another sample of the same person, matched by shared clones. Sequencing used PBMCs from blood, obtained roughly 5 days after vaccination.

Read as DNA, the sequence is TGTGCCAGCAGTTTATCCGGGACAGTCTTAACCGGGGAGCTGTTTTTT. Its protein product is CASSLSGTVLTGELFF. The chain joins TRBV12-3 or TRBV12-4 to TRBJ2-2; a stretch of 7 junction bases matches TRBD1. The V end gives up 2 bases and the J end 5 bases, leaving 8 bases in the junction not matched to a gene. Including cysteine and phenylalanine, the CDR3 has 16 amino acids. Only the CDR3 DNA is retained, 48 bases long and in frame from the first base.